The entry below gives a single T cell receptor (beta chain) sequence along with its context. An end of the junction differs from the germline gene, which may be a read error. The data belong to a study of blood T cell repertoires in COVID-19. The length of the CDR3 is 15 residues. CDR1 and CDR2 from the germline V gene are SSHAT and FNYEAQ (reference sequence). Study processing details: Amplification of reference gene primers provided the estimated nucleated cell counts. Data came from immunoSEQ multiplex PCR; TCRdb stores just in-frame clones and leaves some out. V and J calls and clone size are those listed in that table; D and trimming were worked out from the DNA. The sample has approximately 100,000 clones, roughly four fifths seen once.

The chain is built from TRBV7-7 and TRBJ2-1, with D possibly matching TRBD2 (7 bases). The receptor was derived from a man aged 55 to 70 with acute or convalescent COVID-19. The sample was peripheral blood. CDR3: CASSPPGGDEGEQFF. CDR3 in DNA: TGTGCTAGCAGCCCCCCGGGGGGCGATGAGGGTGAGCAGTTCTTC.